This TCR beta chain was captured by sequencing in a study of T cell repertoires in cytomegalovirus infection. The overall study: As its CMV epitopes, the study selected recently identified HLA-C-restricted and well-studied HLA-B-restricted targets. Public TCR beta signatures were indicative of both CMV infection and a matching HLA type. General observations from the study: There were carriers of CMV plus the relevant HLA, and cumulative public TCR beta family frequency identified them. HLA-C-restricted CMV clonotypes gave the most frequent clonotype in two of eight donors.

TCRdb called the reads again in MiXCR, with one record for every CDR3 protein. The sample holds just over 450,000 distinct CDR3 sequences, about two fifths seen once. Only a few counts were recorded for this clonotype. Its antigen is undetermined. Trimming removed 6 bases from V and 5 bases from J, with 19 bases in between. The CDR3 has 15 residues. Germline V CDR1 and CDR2: MDHEN, SYDVKM. The rearrangement links TRBV28 to TRBJ2-5; possibly TRBD2 for D (5 bases). The sequencing here drew on cultured PBMCs, taken from culture after CMV antigen stimulation. This receptor was taken from a human donor in good health (CMV status not recorded). Some clones in this sample may be carry-over from other donors' samples. The chain's CDR3 is CASSNDGGSLETQYF. CDR3 DNA sequence: TGTGCCAGCAGCAACGACGGAGGATCCCTCGAGACCCAGTACTTC. Full variable domain (rest looked up from reference TRBV28 and TRBJ2-5): DVKVTQSSRYLVKRTGEKVFLECVQDMDHENMFWYRQDPGLGLRLIYFSYDVKMKEKGDIPEGYSVSREKKERFSLILESASTNQTSMYLCASSNDGGSLETQYFGPGTRLLVL.